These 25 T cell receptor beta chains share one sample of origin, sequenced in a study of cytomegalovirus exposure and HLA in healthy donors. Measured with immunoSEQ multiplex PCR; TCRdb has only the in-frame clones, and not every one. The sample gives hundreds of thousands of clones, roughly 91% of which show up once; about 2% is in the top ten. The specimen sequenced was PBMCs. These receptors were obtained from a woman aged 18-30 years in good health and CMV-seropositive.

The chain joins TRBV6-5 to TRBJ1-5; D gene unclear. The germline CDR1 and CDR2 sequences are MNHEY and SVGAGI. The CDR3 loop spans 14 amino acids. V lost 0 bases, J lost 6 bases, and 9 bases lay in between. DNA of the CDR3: TGTGCCAGCAGTTACTCGGGTCGAGGTCAGCCCCAGCATTTT. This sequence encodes CASSYSGRGQPQHF.

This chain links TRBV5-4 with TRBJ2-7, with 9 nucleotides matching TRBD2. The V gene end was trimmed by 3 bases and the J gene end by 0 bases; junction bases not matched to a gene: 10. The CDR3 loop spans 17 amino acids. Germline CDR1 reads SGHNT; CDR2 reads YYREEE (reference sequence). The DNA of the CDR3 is TGTGCCAGCAGCTCCCAAACCCTAGCGGGAAGCTCCTACGAGCAGTACTTC. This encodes CASSSQTLAGSSYEQYF.

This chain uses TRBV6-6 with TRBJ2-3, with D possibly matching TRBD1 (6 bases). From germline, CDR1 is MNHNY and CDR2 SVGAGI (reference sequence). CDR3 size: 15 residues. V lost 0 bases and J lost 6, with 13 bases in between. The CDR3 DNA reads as TGTGCCAGCAGTTACTCTTCGGGAAGGGGGGATACGCAGTATTTT. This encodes CASSYSSGRGDTQYF.

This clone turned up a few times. Here the CDR3 reads CASSAAFGTGEQYF. The CDR3, as DNA: TGTGCCAGCAGCGCTGCTTTTGGGACAGGTGAGCAGTACTTC. This chain connects TRBV9 to TRBJ2-7, with 8 positions matching TRBD1. Losses at the gene ends were 3 bases for V and 7 bases for J; bases not matched to a gene: 9. In germline, CDR1 is SGDLS, CDR2 YYNGEE. This CDR3 is built from 14 residues.

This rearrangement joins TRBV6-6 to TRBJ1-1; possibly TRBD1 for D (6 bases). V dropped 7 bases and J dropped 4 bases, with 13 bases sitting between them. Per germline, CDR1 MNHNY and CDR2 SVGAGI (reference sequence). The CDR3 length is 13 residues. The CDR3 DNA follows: TGTGCCAGCACCATAGGGGGGGGCACTGAAGCTTTCTTT. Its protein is CASTIGGGTEAFF.

CDR3 region: CASSPPPTGGANYGYTF. CDR3 bases: TGCGCCAGCAGCCCCCCCCCGACAGGTGGAGCTAACTATGGCTACACCTTC. The chain recombines TRBV5-1 with TRBJ1-2, with D possibly TRBD1 on 6 matching bases. The CDR3 spans 17 residues. V lost 4 bases, J lost 0 bases, and 19 bases lay in between. CDR1 is SGHRS and CDR2 is YFSETQ in the germline V gene.

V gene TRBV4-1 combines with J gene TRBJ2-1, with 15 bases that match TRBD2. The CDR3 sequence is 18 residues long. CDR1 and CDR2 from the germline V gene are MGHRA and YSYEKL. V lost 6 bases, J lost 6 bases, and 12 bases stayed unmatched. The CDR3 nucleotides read TGCGCCAGCAGACCGGGACTAGCGGGAGGCACTACGTCCAATGAGCAGTTCTTC. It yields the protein CASRPGLAGGTTSNEQFF.

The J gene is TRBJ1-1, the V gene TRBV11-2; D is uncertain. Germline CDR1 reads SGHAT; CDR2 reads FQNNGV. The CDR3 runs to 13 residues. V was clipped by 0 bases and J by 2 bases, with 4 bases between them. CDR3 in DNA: TGTGCCAGCAGCTTAGAGGCAAACACTGAAGCTTTCTTT. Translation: CASSLEANTEAFF.

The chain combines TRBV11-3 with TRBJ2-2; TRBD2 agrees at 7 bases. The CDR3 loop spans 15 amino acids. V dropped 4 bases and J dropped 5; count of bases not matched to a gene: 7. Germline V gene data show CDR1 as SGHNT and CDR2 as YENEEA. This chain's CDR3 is CASSSRTRGTGELFF. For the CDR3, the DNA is TGTGCCAGCAGCTCCCGGACTAGAGGAACCGGGGAGCTGTTTTTT.

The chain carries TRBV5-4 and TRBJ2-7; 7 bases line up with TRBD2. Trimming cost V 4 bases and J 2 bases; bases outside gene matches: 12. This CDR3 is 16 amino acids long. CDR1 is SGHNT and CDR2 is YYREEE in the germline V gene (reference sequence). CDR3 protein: CASSQADSGQPYEQYF. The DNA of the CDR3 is TGTGCCAGCAGCCAAGCCGATAGCGGGCAACCCTACGAGCAGTACTTC.

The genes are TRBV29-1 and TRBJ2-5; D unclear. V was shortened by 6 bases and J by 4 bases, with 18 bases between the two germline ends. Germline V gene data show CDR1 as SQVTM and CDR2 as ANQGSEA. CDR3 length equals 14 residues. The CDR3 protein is CSVRLRSRGETQYF. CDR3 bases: TGCAGCGTGCGCCTCCGTTCCAGAGGAGAGACCCAGTACTTC.

CDR3 sequence: CASSFHPGLRQPQHF. In DNA, the CDR3 is TGTGCCAGCAGTTTTCACCCAGGGTTAAGGCAGCCCCAGCATTTT. The chain links TRBV28 to TRBJ1-5; D possibly corresponds to TRBD1 (5 bases). Deletions cut 3 bases from V and 7 bases from J, with 16 bases between. Germline V gives CDR1 MDHEN, CDR2 SYDVKM. The length of the CDR3 is 15 residues. Using reference TRBV28 and TRBJ1-5 for the parts outside the CDR3, the full variable domain is DVKVTQSSRYLVKRTGEKVFLECVQDMDHENMFWYRQDPGLGLRLIYFSYDVKMKEKGDIPEGYSVSREKKERFSLILESASTNQTSMYLCASSFHPGLRQPQHFGDGTRLSIL.

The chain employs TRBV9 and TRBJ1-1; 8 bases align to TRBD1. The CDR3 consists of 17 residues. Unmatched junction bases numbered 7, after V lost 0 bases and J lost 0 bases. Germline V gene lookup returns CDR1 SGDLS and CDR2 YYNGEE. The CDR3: CASSVVSGGGMNTEAFF. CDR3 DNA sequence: TGTGCCAGCAGCGTAGTTTCAGGGGGCGGGATGAACACTGAAGCTTTCTTT.

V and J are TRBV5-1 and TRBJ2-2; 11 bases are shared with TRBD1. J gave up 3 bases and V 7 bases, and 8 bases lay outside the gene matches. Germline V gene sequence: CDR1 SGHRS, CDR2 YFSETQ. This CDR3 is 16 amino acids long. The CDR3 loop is CASFRGGQGDTGELFF. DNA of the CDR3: TGCGCCAGCTTCCGCGGGGGACAGGGGGACACCGGGGAGCTGTTTTTT.

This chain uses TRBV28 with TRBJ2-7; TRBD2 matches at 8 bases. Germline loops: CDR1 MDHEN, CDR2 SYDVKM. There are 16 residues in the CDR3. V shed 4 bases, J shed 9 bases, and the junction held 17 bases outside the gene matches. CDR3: CASSSPPGLDIRVQYF. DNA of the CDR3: TGTGCCAGCAGTTCCCCCCCGGGACTAGATATACGAGTGCAGTACTTC.

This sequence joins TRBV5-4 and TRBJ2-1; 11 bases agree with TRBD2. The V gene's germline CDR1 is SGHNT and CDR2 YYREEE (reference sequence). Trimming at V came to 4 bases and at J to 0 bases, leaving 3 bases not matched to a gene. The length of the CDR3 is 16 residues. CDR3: CASSPSGRSSYNEQFF. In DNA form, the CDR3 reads TGTGCCAGCAGCCCTAGCGGGAGGAGCTCCTACAATGAGCAGTTCTTC.

CDR3 protein: CASSLWTGSYEQYF. In nucleotides, the CDR3 is TGCGCCAGCAGCCTCTGGACAGGTTCCTACGAGCAGTACTTC. The V and J genes are TRBV4-1 and TRBJ2-7; the match to TRBD1 covers 7 bases. Germline V gives CDR1 MGHRA, CDR2 YSYEKL. The CDR3 extends over 14 amino acids. V lost 4 bases and J lost 1; bases outside the gene matches: 4.

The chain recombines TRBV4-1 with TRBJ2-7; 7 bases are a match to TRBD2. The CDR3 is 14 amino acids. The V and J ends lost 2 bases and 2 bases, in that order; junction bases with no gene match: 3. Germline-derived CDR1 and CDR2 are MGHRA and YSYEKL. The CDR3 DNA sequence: TGCGCCAGCAGCCAACCGGGAGGAACCTACGAGCAGTACTTC. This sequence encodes CASSQPGGTYEQYF.

CDR3 coding DNA: TGTGCCAGTAAAAGGGCGGGATGGAATGAGCAGTTCTTC. It specifies CASKRAGWNEQFF. The chain combines TRBV19 with TRBJ2-1; D perhaps matches TRBD2 (6 bases). V was trimmed by 7 bases and J by 7 bases, leaving 14 bases between them. The CDR3 runs 13 residues. CDR1 and CDR2 (germline): LNHDA, SQIVND (reference sequence).

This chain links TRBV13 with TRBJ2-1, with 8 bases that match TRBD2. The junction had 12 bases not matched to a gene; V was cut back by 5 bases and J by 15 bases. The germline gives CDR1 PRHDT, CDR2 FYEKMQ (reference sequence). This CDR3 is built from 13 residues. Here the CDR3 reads CASSHLRLAGRFF. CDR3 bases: TGTGCCAGCAGCCACCTGAGGTTAGCGGGACGGTTCTTC.

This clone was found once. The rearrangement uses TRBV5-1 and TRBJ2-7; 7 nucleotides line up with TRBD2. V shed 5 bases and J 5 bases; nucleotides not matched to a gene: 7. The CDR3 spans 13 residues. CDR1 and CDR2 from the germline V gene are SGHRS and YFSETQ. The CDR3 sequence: CASSWEGEDEQYF. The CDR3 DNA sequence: TGCGCCAGCAGTTGGGAGGGAGAAGACGAGCAGTACTTC.

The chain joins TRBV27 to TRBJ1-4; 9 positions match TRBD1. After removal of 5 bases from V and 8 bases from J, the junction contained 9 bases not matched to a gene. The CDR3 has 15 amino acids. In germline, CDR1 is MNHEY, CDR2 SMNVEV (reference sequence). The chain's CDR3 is CASSQNTGGGEKLFF. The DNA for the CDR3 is TGTGCCAGCAGTCAGAATACAGGGGGCGGAGAAAAACTGTTTTTT.

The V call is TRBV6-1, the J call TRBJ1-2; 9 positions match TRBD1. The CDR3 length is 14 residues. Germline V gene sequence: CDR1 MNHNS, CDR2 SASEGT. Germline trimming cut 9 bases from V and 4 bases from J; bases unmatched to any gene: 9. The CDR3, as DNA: TGTGCCAGTTTACTGACAGGGGGGGGCTATGGCTACACCTTC. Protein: CASLLTGGGYGYTF.

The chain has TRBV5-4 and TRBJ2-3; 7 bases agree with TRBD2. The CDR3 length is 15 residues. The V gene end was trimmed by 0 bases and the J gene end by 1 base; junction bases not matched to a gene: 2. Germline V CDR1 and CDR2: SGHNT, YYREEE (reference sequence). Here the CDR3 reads CASSLVAGGTDTQYF. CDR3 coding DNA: TGTGCCAGCAGCTTGGTAGCGGGCGGCACAGATACGCAGTATTTT.

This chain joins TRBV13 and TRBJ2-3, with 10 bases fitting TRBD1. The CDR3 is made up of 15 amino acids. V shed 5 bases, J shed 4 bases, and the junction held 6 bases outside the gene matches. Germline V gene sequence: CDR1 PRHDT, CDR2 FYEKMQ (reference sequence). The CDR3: CASSTWDRGADTQYF. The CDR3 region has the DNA TGTGCCAGCAGCACCTGGGACAGGGGCGCAGATACGCAGTATTTT.